The entry below describes one T cell receptor beta chain. Its specificity is not known. This entry comes from a study of persistence of HIV-infected CD4 T cells. The germline V gene has CDR1 LNHDA and CDR2 SQIVND (reference sequence). V lost 5 bases and J 4 bases, leaving 9 bases between the germline ends. The CDR3 is 13 amino acids. This nonspecific control used anti-CD3/anti-CD28 bead stimulation of CD4+ T cells. Sorting of responding CD4+ T cells relied on upregulated CD40 ligand together with CD69. The immunoSEQ assay was version 4, run in survey mode. Generated by immunoSEQ multiplex PCR, the TCRdb table keeps only in-frame clones and is missing some. This table holds 35,000 to 50,000 clones, approximately 90% found once.

The chain uses TRBV19 and TRBJ2-1; tentative D call: TRBD1 (6 bases). The TCR sequence derives from an adult man with HIV who was CMV-seropositive. The sample consisted of CD4+ T cells sorted from PBMCs after roughly 18-hour stimulation, taken from a patient who received antiretroviral therapy. The DNA for the CDR3 is TGTGCCAGTAGTTCGCAGGGGTACAATGAGCAGTTCTTC. Its translation: CASSSQGYNEQFF.